This is a list of T cell receptor beta chains from one sample in a study of Graves' ophthalmopathy and Graves' hyperthyroidism. TCRdb independently ran MiXCR on the multiplex PCR reads; one entry per CDR3 protein. Found here are about 640,000 distinct CDR3 sequences, under 50% of them singletons; the top ten hold 2.5% to 3.5%. Specimen: peripheral blood. These receptor sequences come from an adult man with Graves' ophthalmopathy. Both conserved end residues are part of each CDR3. D genes are given only for firm matches. Only some rows state a clone size, as once, few, many or a class for expanded clones.

-	TRBV5-8	TRBJ1-1	TRBD1	TGTGCCAGCCCTGACAGGGGCACTGAAGCTTTCTTT	CASPDRGTEAFF
many	TRBV7-9	TRBJ1-1	-	TGTGCCAGCAGCCCCCCCTTCCAGAGGAACACTGAAGCTTTCTTT	CASSPPFQRNTEAFF
-	TRBV19	TRBJ2-7	-	TGTGCCAGTAGTGCACAGGGTCGCGAGGCCTACGAGCAGTACTTC	CASSAQGREAYEQYF
-	TRBV19	TRBJ1-1	-	TGTGCCAGTAGTACAGGCCGGGGCACTGAAGCTTTCTTT	CASSTGRGTEAFF
few	TRBV2	TRBJ2-2	TRBD2	TGTGCCAGCAGTTTATGGGCTAGCGGGGGGATAAACACCGGGGAGCTGTTTTTT	CASSLWASGGINTGELFF
-	TRBV20-1	TRBJ2-7	TRBD1	TGCAGTGCTAGCTCGGACAGGGGGCCCGAGCAGTACTTC	CSASSDRGPEQYF
few	TRBV7-6	TRBJ2-2	-	TGTGCCAGCCGCGGGACAGTGAACACCGGGGAGCTGTTTTTT	CASRGTVNTGELFF
few	TRBV7-2	TRBJ2-7	TRBD1	TGTGCCAGCAGCTATGGGGACAGAGCCTACGAGCAGTACTTC	CASSYGDRAYEQYF
few	TRBV20-1	TRBJ1-5	-	TGCAGTGCTAGCCCGGGTCAACAGCCCCAGCATTTT	CSASPGQQPQHF
once	TRBV10-3	TRBJ2-5	-	TGTGCCATCAAGCCCCCCGCCCAGGGGACCCAGTACTTC	CAIKPPAQGTQYF
-	TRBV25-1	TRBJ1-2	-	TGTGCCAGCAGTGACCTCCTCACTACCGTATATGGCTACACCTTC	CASSDLLTTVYGYTF
many	TRBV7-3	TRBJ1-1	-	TGTGCCAGCAGCCTTAACGGGCTGGGGAACACTGAAGCTTTCTTT	CASSLNGLGNTEAFF
-	TRBV20-1	TRBJ1-4	-	TGCAGTGCAACCGGGACACCCCCTCTGGATGAAAAACTGTTTTTT	CSATGTPPLDEKLFF
many	TRBV10-3	TRBJ1-2	TRBD1	TGTGCCATCACCCCGACGGGACAGGAGATTAGATATGGCTACACCTTC	CAITPTGQEIRYGYTF
many	TRBV5-8	TRBJ2-5	-	TGTGCCAGCAGCTTGTTACGGGAGACCCAGTACTTC	CASSLLRETQYF
few	TRBV13	TRBJ2-5	-	TGTGCCAGCAGCCAAGAATCTGGCAGCAGCCAAGAGACCCAGTACTTC	CASSQESGSSQETQYF
many	TRBV29-1	TRBJ1-1	-	TGCAGCGTTGCTGAGCTGAACACTGAAGCTTTCTTT	CSVAELNTEAFF
-	TRBV13	TRBJ1-2	-	TGTGCCAGCAGCCTAGCGGGACTCAACTATGGCTACACCTTC	CASSLAGLNYGYTF
many	TRBV4-1	TRBJ2-5	TRBD2	TGCGCCAGCAGCCAACTAGCGGGACAGCTTCGGTACTTC	CASSQLAGQLRYF
many	TRBV20-1	TRBJ2-5	-	TGCAGTGCTCACAAGCTAGAGACCCAGTACTTC	CSAHKLETQYF
few	TRBV11-2	TRBJ1-1	-	TGTGCCAGCAGCCCCTCGGCAGAAATGAACACTGAAGCTTTCTTT	CASSPSAEMNTEAFF
many	TRBV19	TRBJ2-7	TRBD1	TGTGCCAGTAGTATAGATGCAGGGGGCTACGAGCAGTACTTC	CASSIDAGGYEQYF
many	TRBV6-4	TRBJ2-6	-	TGTGCCAGCAGTGACTCAGCCGGGGCCAACGTCCTGACTTTC	CASSDSAGANVLTF
-	TRBV7-2	TRBJ1-3	TRBD1	TGTGCCAGCAGCTCAAATACAGGGGCTGGAAACACCATATATTTT	CASSSNTGAGNTIYF
many	TRBV14	TRBJ1-1	-	TGCGCCAGCAGCCTGCGCGTGCGAACTGAAGCTTTCTTT	CASSLRVRTEAFF
many	TRBV2	TRBJ1-1	-	TGTGCCAGCAGTGAAGCGGAGCTGGGAGGGGACACTGAAGCTTTCTTT	CASSEAELGGDTEAFF
-	TRBV7-2	TRBJ1-2	-	TGTGCCAGCAGCTTGCGTGTGAGGGAGGATGGCTACACCTTC	CASSLRVREDGYTF
many	TRBV7-8	TRBJ1-1	-	TGTGCCAGCAGCCCCCAGTACCGGGGCGGCACTGAAGCTTTCTTT	CASSPQYRGGTEAFF
many	TRBV7-9	TRBJ1-5	TRBD1	TGTGCCAGCAGCAAGGGGGCTGAACAGCCCCAGCATTTT	CASSKGAEQPQHF
many	TRBV20-1	TRBJ2-7	TRBD2	TGCAGTGCTAGACGCGGCGGACTAGACCACGAGCAGTACTTC	CSARRGGLDHEQYF
-	TRBV29-1	TRBJ1-1	TRBD1	TGCAGCGTAGCAGGACAGGGAAGGACTGAAGCTTTCTTT	CSVAGQGRTEAFF
-	TRBV29-1	TRBJ2-3	-	TGCAGCGTTGGGGCCAACACAGATACGCAGTATTTT	CSVGANTDTQYF
-	TRBV20-1	TRBJ1-1	-	TGCAGTGCTAGTTTAAACGGGAACACTGAAGCTTTCTTT	CSASLNGNTEAFF
-	TRBV25-1	TRBJ2-3	-	TGTGCCAGCAGTACAACAGGGTTCCCAGATACGCAGTATTTT	CASSTTGFPDTQYF
many	TRBV5-6	TRBJ1-4	-	TGTGCCAGCAGCTTGCACTCGGCAGGAGTGACAACTAATGAAAAACTGTTTTTT	CASSLHSAGVTTNEKLFF
few	TRBV5-8	TRBJ1-3	-	TGTGCCAGCAGCCCTACAGGTCGTAGGAACACCATATATTTT	CASSPTGRRNTIYF
few	TRBV11-3	TRBJ2-6	TRBD1	TGTGCCAGCAGCTTACAGGGGGCTGGCTCTGGGGCCAACGTCCTGACTTTC	CASSLQGAGSGANVLTF
-	TRBV14	TRBJ1-6	-	TGTGCCAGCTCAACTACAGAGAGCGGGAATTCACCCCTCCACTTT	CASSTTESGNSPLHF
once	TRBV10-3	TRBJ1-1	TRBD1	TGTGCCATCAGGGGACAGGGAGATTCTGAAGCTTTCTTT	CAIRGQGDSEAFF
many	TRBV7-2	TRBJ2-5	-	TGTGCCAGCAGCTTAGCGCTAGGCGCCCAGGAGACCCAGTACTTC	CASSLALGAQETQYF
many	TRBV2	TRBJ2-7	-	TGTGCCAGCAGTGACCCGACGAAAACTTACGAGCAGTACTTC	CASSDPTKTYEQYF
-	TRBV10-3	TRBJ1-2	TRBD1	TGTGCCAGCACCAACCCATGGACAGGCGGCTACACCTTC	CASTNPWTGGYTF